The 25 T cell receptor beta chains below were found in one sample sequenced in a study of blood T cells in healthy people across ages. A J-beta primer mix and a sample-barcoded 5' primer were used in a second PCR of about 7 to 11 cycles. In TCRdb, the 5' RACE reads were re-called with MiXCR into one record per CDR3 protein. The sample contains 900,000 to 950,000 distinct CDR3 sequences, 25% to 30% of which appear only once. These same data were also listed under a study on T cells of mothers and their children.

The specimen was blood. These receptors were obtained from a woman aged 40 to 50 in good health.

This clonotype was seen many times. The V call is TRBV27, the J call TRBJ2-7, with 7 bases that match TRBD1. Per germline, CDR1 MNHEY and CDR2 SMNVEV (reference sequence). The CDR3 sequence is 17 residues long. Losses at the gene ends were 4 bases for V and 0 bases for J; bases not matched to a gene: 12. CDR3 coding DNA: TGTGCCAGCAGTTCCACCCCGACAGGGACCCTCTCCTACGAGCAGTACTTC. It is translated as CASSSTPTGTLSYEQYF.

This clonotype has at least ten counts. The J gene is TRBJ2-1, the V gene TRBV7-9; D is perhaps TRBD1 or TRBD2 (6 bases each). The CDR3 sequence is 12 residues long. Per germline, CDR1 SEHNR and CDR2 FQNEAQ (reference sequence). V dropped 3 bases and J dropped 15 bases, with 15 bases sitting between them. In nucleotides, the CDR3 is TGTGCCAGCAGCTTTTCGGGGGACACTCGGTTCTTC. As protein: CASSFSGDTRFF.

A note on this clonotype: One end of the junction fails to match germline, which may point to a read error. This chain connects TRBV7-6 to TRBJ2-5; TRBD2 matches 7 bases. The CDR3 consists of 14 residues. Germline CDR1 SGHVS, CDR2 FNYEAQ. Here the CDR3 DNA reads TGTGTCAGCAGCCCCATGGGGGAGGGAGAGACCCAGTACTTC. This codes for CVSSPMGEGETQYF.

This rearrangement joins TRBV5-1 to TRBJ1-5, with TRBD1 matching over 10 bases. The CDR3 spans 16 residues. Trimming cost V 0 bases and J 6 bases; bases outside gene matches: 6. From germline, CDR1 is SGHRS and CDR2 YFSETQ. The CDR3 protein is CASSLGGQGGTQPQHF. The CDR3 DNA reads as TGCGCCAGCAGCTTGGGAGGACAGGGGGGAACTCAGCCCCAGCATTTT.

The gene calls are TRBV27 and TRBJ2-7, with 9 bases matching TRBD1. This CDR3 is 13 amino acids long. Germline V gene lookup returns CDR1 MNHEY and CDR2 SMNVEV (reference sequence). J gave up 2 bases and V 7 bases, and 3 bases lay outside the gene matches. Written as DNA, the CDR3 is TGTGCCAGCATAGGACAGGGGACCTACGAGCAGTACTTC. This gives the protein CASIGQGTYEQYF.

This clonotype was seen more than once but under ten times. The chain links TRBV21-1 to TRBJ2-5; the listed D gene, TRBD1, was not tested against the DNA. TRBV21-1 is labeled a pseudogene. This CDR3 comprises 16 residues. The CDR3 protein is CASSKEDPRAQETQYF. The CDR3 nucleotides are TGTGCCAGCAGCAAAGAAGACCCCAGGGCTCAAGAGACCCAGTACTTC.

The sample holds many counts of this clonotype. The junction departs from the called germline gene at one end, perhaps through a read error. The chain couples TRBV7-2 to TRBJ2-5; D may be TRBD1 or TRBD2 (5 bases each). The CDR3 is 15 amino acids. CDR1 SGHTA and CDR2 FQGNSA come from the germline V gene. CDR3 residues: CASSLGTGPQGTQYF. The CDR3 nucleotides read TGTGCCAGCAGCTTAGGAACGGGACCACAAGGGACCCAGTACTTC.

This chain connects TRBV7-9 to TRBJ1-1; TRBD1 matches at 10 bases. The CDR3 has 16 residues. The V segment lost 1 base and the J segment 3 bases; nucleotides outside the gene matches: 5. Germline V gene data show CDR1 as SEHNR and CDR2 as FQNEAQ (reference sequence). The CDR3 loop reads CASSLGGTGAYTEAFF. The CDR3 DNA sequence: TGTGCCAGCAGCTTAGGCGGGACAGGGGCCTACACTGAAGCTTTCTTT.

The chain joins TRBV5-1 to TRBJ2-1; D ambiguous. In germline, CDR1 is SGHRS, CDR2 YFSETQ. The V gene lost 0 bases and the J gene lost 9 bases, with 19 bases spanning the gap. CDR3 size: 16 residues. The CDR3 here is CASSLGLDTLYGEQFF. CDR3 bases: TGCGCCAGCAGCTTGGGTCTCGACACCCTGTACGGTGAGCAGTTCTTC.

Only one count was recorded for this clonotype. This sequence joins TRBV2 and TRBJ2-5, with 14 bases that match TRBD2. V shed 6 bases, J shed 5 bases, and the junction held 5 bases outside the gene matches. Germline V gene sequence: CDR1 SNHLY, CDR2 FYNNEI. The CDR3 totals 15 residues. This CDR3 reads CASRGGLAGDETQYF. In nucleotides, the CDR3 is TGTGCCAGCAGGGGGGGACTAGCGGGGGATGAGACCCAGTACTTC.

The V call is TRBV19, the J call TRBJ2-1; 14 nucleotides line up with TRBD2. V was clipped by 7 bases and J by 15 bases; unmatched bases: 17. The CDR3 contains 16 residues. CDR1 and CDR2 from the germline V gene are LNHDA and SQIVND (reference sequence). The CDR3 region has the DNA TGTGCCAGTACCCCGACCGGGACTAGCGGGGGAGGCGGGCGGTTCTTC. The encoded protein is CASTPTGTSGGGGRFF. Complete variable domain (other parts from reference TRBV19 and TRBJ2-1): DGGITQSPKYLFRKEGQNVTLSCEQNLNHDAMYWYRQDPGQGLRLIYYSQIVNDFQKGDIAEGYSVSREKKESFPLTVTSAQKNPTAFYLCASTPTGTSGGGGRFFGPGTRLTVL.

The chain employs TRBV28 and TRBJ2-3, with D perhaps TRBD1 (6 bases). Trimming stripped 5 bases from V and 2 bases from J, with 14 bases between. Germline CDR1 and CDR2: MDHEN and SYDVKM. This CDR3 is built from 15 residues. The CDR3, as DNA: TGTGCCAGCAGTGGACAGCAACCTAACACAGATACGCAGTATTTT. As protein: CASSGQQPNTDTQYF.

With regard to this clonotype: A much larger clone differs by one base, so this may be a read error. This chain connects TRBV29-1 to TRBJ2-1; D gene ambiguous. In germline, CDR1 is SQVTM, CDR2 ANQGSEA. This CDR3 spans 12 amino acids. For the CDR3, the DNA is TGCGGCTTGCCTGTGTCTGGTAATGAGCAGTTCTTC. This gives the protein CGLPVSGNEQFF.

The chain employs TRBV7-2 and TRBJ1-1, with D possibly TRBD1 on 5 matching bases. Trimming removed 5 bases from V and 7 bases from J, with 14 bases in between. Germline values: CDR1 SGHTA, CDR2 FQGNSA. CDR3 length equals 13 residues. The CDR3 coding sequence is TGTGCCAGCAGCGCAGGGATAACAGGTGAAGCTTTCTTT. It is translated as CASSAGITGEAFF.

The table lists this clonotype with many counts. The chain carries TRBV6-1 and TRBJ1-2; TRBD1 matches at 7 bases. CDR3 size: 16 residues. The V gene's germline CDR1 is MNHNS and CDR2 SASEGT. Trimming at V came to 2 bases and at J to 1 base, leaving 7 bases not matched to a gene. The CDR3 here is CASSEISGQSNYGYTF. CDR3 nucleotides: TGTGCCAGCAGTGAAATTTCGGGACAGAGTAACTATGGCTACACCTTC.

This rearrangement joins TRBV3-1 to TRBJ1-2; D is uncertain. This CDR3 contains 16 residues. V dropped 0 bases and J dropped 0 bases, with 11 bases sitting between them. CDR1 is LGHDT, CDR2 YNNKEL, per germline (reference sequence). This CDR3 is CASSQELNVANYGYTF. The CDR3 nucleotides are TGTGCCAGCAGCCAAGAACTGAATGTAGCTAACTATGGCTACACCTTC.

To note about this clonotype: An end of the junction differs from the germline gene, which may be a read error. The V gene is TRBV7-9, the J gene TRBJ2-1; TRBD2 agrees at 10 bases. This CDR3 is 16 amino acids long. The germline V gene encodes CDR1 SEHNR and CDR2 FQNEAQ (reference sequence). The CDR3 DNA reads as TGTGTCAGCAGCTCCTACGGACTAGCGGAATACAATGAGCAGTTCTTC. This gives the protein CVSSSYGLAEYNEQFF.

The V and J genes are TRBV20-1 and TRBJ2-5; 9 positions agree with TRBD2. The V gene's germline CDR1 is DFQATT and CDR2 SNEGSKA (reference sequence). CDR3 length: 17 residues. V dropped 0 bases and J dropped 5; count of bases not matched to a gene: 13. The CDR3 loop is CSARESSSGARWETQYF. CDR3 coding DNA: TGCAGTGCTAGAGAAAGCTCTAGCGGGGCCCGCTGGGAGACCCAGTACTTC.

This clonotype has only a few counts. V and J are TRBV5-1 and TRBJ2-7; possible D gene TRBD2, 6 bases. CDR3 length: 15 residues. V was pared by 0 bases and J by 1 base, with 11 bases between. CDR1 is SGHRS and CDR2 is YFSETQ in the germline V gene. The CDR3 reads CASSLAGLPSYEQYF. The CDR3 DNA reads as TGCGCCAGCAGCTTGGCCGGACTACCTTCCTACGAGCAGTACTTC.

Worth noting for this clonotype: A much larger clone lies a single base off, so this may be a read error. The chain uses TRBV9 and TRBJ2-1, with D perhaps TRBD2 (5 bases). The DNA end lines up better with TRBJ2-7; the J call may be wrong. The length of the CDR3 is 19 residues. Germline lookup yields CDR1 SGDLS and CDR2 YYNGEE. The CDR3 is CASSLTPLQAVSSYNEQYF. CDR3 sequence (DNA): TGTGCCAGCAGCCTCACCCCACTCCAAGCGGTAAGCTCCTACAATGAGCAGTACTTC.

This clonotype has a count of ten or more. The gene calls are TRBV11-2 and TRBJ2-7; no firm D call. CDR1 is SGHAT, CDR2 FQNNGV, per germline. Deletions cut 0 bases from V and 2 bases from J, with 17 bases between. This CDR3 region has 17 residues. CDR3 residues: CASSLEGWQAMTYEQYF. For the CDR3, the DNA is TGTGCCAGCAGCTTAGAAGGTTGGCAGGCGATGACCTACGAGCAGTACTTC.

This clonotype has only a few counts. The chain couples TRBV7-2 to TRBJ2-1, with D tentatively TRBD2 (5 bases). This CDR3 is 17 amino acids long. Germline V gives CDR1 SGHTA, CDR2 FQGNSA. Deletions cut 2 bases from V and 0 bases from J, with 14 bases between. CDR3 sequence reads: CASSLRVSEGSYNEQFF. CDR3 bases: TGTGCCAGCAGCTTACGGGTTTCTGAGGGCTCCTACAATGAGCAGTTCTTC.

About this clonotype: The junction differs from germline at one of its ends, possibly a read error. V usage is TRBV7-9 and J usage is TRBJ2-1; D uncertain. The germline V gene encodes CDR1 SEHNR and CDR2 FQNEAQ (reference sequence). This CDR3 is built from 15 residues. The CDR3 nucleotides are TGTGCCAGCAGCTCTAAAGAGAATCCAAGACAATGGCAGGTCTTC. Protein: CASSSKENPRQWQVF.

This clonotype was seen repeatedly, ten times or more. The gene calls are TRBV28 and TRBJ2-3, with a weak D call TRBD1 (6 bases). V lost 6 bases and J 4 bases, leaving 17 bases between the germline ends. The germline V gene has CDR1 MDHEN and CDR2 SYDVKM. CDR3 length: 15 amino acids. The CDR3 nucleotides are TGTGCCAGCAGCCGTGGACAGACACGCTCAGATACGCAGTATTTT. Translation: CASSRGQTRSDTQYF.

About this clonotype itself: An end of the junction differs from the germline gene, which may be a read error. The chain employs TRBV9 and TRBJ2-1, with a tentative D call TRBD2 (6 bases). The germline V gene has CDR1 SGDLS and CDR2 YYNGEE. The CDR3 sequence is 17 residues long. DNA for the CDR3: TGTGCCAGCAGCGTAGGGTCCAGCGGGTCCGCCTACGATGAGCAGTTCTTC. It translates to CASSVGSSGSAYDEQFF.